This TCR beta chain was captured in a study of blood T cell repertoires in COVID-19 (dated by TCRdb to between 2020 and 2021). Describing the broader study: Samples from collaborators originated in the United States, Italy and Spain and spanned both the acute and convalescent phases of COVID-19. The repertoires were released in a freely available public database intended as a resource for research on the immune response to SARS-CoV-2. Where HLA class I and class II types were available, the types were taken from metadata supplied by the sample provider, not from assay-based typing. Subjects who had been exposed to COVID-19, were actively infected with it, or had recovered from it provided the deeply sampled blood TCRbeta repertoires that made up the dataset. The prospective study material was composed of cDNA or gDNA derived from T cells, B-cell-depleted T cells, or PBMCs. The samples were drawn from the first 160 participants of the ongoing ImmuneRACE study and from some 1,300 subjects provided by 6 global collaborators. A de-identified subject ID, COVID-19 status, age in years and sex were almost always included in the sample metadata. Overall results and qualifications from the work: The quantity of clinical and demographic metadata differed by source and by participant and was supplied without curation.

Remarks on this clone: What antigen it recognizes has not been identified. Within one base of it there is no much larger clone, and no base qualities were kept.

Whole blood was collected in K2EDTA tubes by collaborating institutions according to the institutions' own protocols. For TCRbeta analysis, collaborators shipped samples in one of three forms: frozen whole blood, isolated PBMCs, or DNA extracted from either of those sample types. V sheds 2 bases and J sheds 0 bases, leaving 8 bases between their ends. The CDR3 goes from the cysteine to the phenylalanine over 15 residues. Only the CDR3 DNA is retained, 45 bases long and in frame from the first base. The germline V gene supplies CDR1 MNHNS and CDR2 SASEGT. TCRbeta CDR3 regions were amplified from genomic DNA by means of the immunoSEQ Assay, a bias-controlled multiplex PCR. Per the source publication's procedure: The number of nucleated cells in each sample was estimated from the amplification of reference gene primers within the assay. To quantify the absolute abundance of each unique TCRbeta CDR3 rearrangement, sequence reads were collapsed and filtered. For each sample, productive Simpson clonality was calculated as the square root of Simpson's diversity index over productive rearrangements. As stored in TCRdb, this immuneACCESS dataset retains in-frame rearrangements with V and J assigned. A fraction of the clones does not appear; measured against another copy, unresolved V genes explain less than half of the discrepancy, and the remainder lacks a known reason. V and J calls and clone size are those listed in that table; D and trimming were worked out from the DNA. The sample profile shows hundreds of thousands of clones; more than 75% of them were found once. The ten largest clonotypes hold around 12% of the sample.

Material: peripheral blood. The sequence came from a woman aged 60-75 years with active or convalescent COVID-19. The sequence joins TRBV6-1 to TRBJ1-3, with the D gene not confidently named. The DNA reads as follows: TGTGCCAGCAGTGAACATTTCCCCTCTGGAAACACCATATATTTT. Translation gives CASSEHFPSGNTIYF.